This T cell receptor (beta chain) stems from a study of cytomegalovirus exposure and HLA in healthy donors. PCR was performed using 60 Vbeta and 13 Jbeta primers. TCRdb's table, derived via immunoSEQ multiplex PCR, lists solely in-frame clones and lacks some. This sample carries approximately 100,000 clones, roughly 85% of them seen once, and the ten largest clones take nearly 7.5%. Unrecorded immune exposures were likely, despite nominal health at sampling. Sample: PBMCs. The sequence was obtained from a middle-aged man in good health and CMV-seropositive.

This CDR3 reads CASSSTQGIGSPLHF. CDR3 nucleotide sequence: TGTGCCAGCAGCAGTACGCAGGGGATCGGTTCACCCCTCCACTTT. This sequence joins TRBV16 and TRBJ1-6, with D possibly being TRBD1 (6 bases). Germline V gene data show CDR1 as KGHSY and CDR2 as FQNENV. The CDR3 spans 15 residues. The germline V and J ends were trimmed by 5 bases and 9 bases, with 17 bases remaining between them.